This passage covers 14 T cell receptor beta chains from one sample sequenced in a study of molecular identifiers for immune sequencing clone quantification. TCRdb reprocessed the PCR reads with MiXCR, giving one entry per CDR3 protein. Of under 600,000 distinct CDR3 sequences in the sample, roughly 23% are singletons; the top ten hold approximately 0.8%. Specimen: naive CD8+ T cells from blood, with Jurkat cell RNA spiked in. Subset meaning: FACS-sorted CD8+CD4-CCR7+CD45RA+ naive T cells. All receptors derive from a human donor in good health. Some libraries in this study had Jurkat cell RNA spiked in.

In its sample, this clonotype was seen many times. The chain links TRBV29-1 to TRBJ2-1; D uncertain. The CDR3 consists of 16 residues. Germline V lookup: CDR1 SQVTM, CDR2 ANQGSEA. The V end lost 2 bases, the J end lost 8 bases, and 22 bases lay between the germline ends. The CDR3: CSVEWVLSLGVDEQFF. CDR3 coding DNA: TGCAGCGTTGAATGGGTCTTGTCCCTAGGAGTAGATGAGCAGTTCTTC.

Remarks on this clonotype: Given a much more abundant clone one base away, this may be a read error. The J gene is TRBJ1-4, the V gene TRBV2, with D unclear. This CDR3 spans 14 amino acids. Germline V lookup: CDR1 SNHLY, CDR2 FYNNEI. In nucleotides, the CDR3 is TGTGCCAGCAGTGATAAGGGTCGTAATAAAAAACTGTTTTTT. The encoded protein is CASSDKGRNKKLFF.

To note about this clonotype: This may come from a read error, since a much larger clone is one base off. The V call is TRBV2, the J call TRBJ2-3, with D perhaps TRBD1 or TRBD2 (5 bases each). Germline assignment: CDR1 SNHLY and CDR2 FYNNEI. This CDR3 has 15 residues. CDR3 nucleotides: TGTGCCAGCGGGGGAGATACCCTTAGCACAGATACGCGGTATTTT. Its translation is CASGGDTLSTDTRYF.

This clonotype showed up many times. The chain couples TRBV30 to TRBJ2-7, with 12 bases lining up with TRBD2. The J segment lost 8 bases and the V segment lost 0 bases, leaving 5 bases of the junction unmatched. From germline, CDR1 is GTSNPN and CDR2 SVGIG (reference sequence). The CDR3 loop spans 14 amino acids. CDR3 amino acids: CAWSVPSGGDKQYF. The CDR3 nucleotides read TGTGCCTGGAGTGTACCTAGCGGGGGGGACAAGCAGTACTTC. Full variable domain (missing parts from reference TRBV30 and TRBJ2-7): SQTIHQWPATLVQPVGSPLSLECTVEGTSNPNLYWYRQAAGRGLQLLFYSVGIGQISSEVPQNLSASRPQDRQFILSSKKLLLSDSGFYLCAWSVPSGGDKQYFGPGTRLTVT.

V gene TRBV2 combines with J gene TRBJ2-5, with 9 bases lining up with TRBD2. CDR3 length equals 17 residues. V gave up 3 bases and J gave up 2 bases; unmatched junction bases: 10. Germline-derived CDR1 and CDR2 are SNHLY and FYNNEI. In DNA, the CDR3 is TGTGCCAGCAGTGACATAAGCGGGGGGTATTGGCAAGAGACCCAGTACTTC. Its protein is CASSDISGGYWQETQYF.

This clonotype has just a few counts. This rearrangement joins TRBV11-2 to TRBJ1-5, with D maybe TRBD1 (5 bases). Germline CDR1 SGHAT, CDR2 FQNNGV. V was trimmed by 5 bases and J by 1 base, leaving 9 bases between them. The CDR3 spans 14 residues. CDR3 residues: CASSDWDSNQPQHF. The CDR3 DNA sequence: TGTGCCAGCAGCGATTGGGACAGCAATCAGCCCCAGCATTTT.

There are a few counts of this clonotype. The V and J genes are TRBV10-2 and TRBJ2-3, with 11 bases identical to TRBD2. The CDR3 runs to 15 residues. Germline loops: CDR1 WSHSY, CDR2 SAAADI. The trim removed 10 bases at V and 4 bases at J, leaving 10 bases unmatched. CDR3 sequence reads: CATKLAGASADTQYF. CDR3 DNA sequence: TGCGCCACAAAACTAGCGGGGGCATCCGCAGATACGCAGTATTTT.

This clonotype has at least ten counts. CDR3 region: CSARTGEGDTDTQYF. The CDR3 bases are TGCAGTGCTAGAACGGGAGAGGGAGACACAGATACGCAGTATTTT. The chain joins TRBV20-1 to TRBJ2-3; a possible D gene is TRBD2 (6 bases). Germline V CDR1 and CDR2: DFQATT, SNEGSKA (reference sequence). V shed 2 bases and J shed 2 bases, with 14 bases lying between them. The CDR3 spans 15 residues.

This clonotype was counted only a few times. The V call is TRBV4-1, the J call TRBJ2-7; maybe TRBD2 (5 bases). From germline, CDR1 is MGHRA and CDR2 YSYEKL. The CDR3 totals 15 residues. V lost 1 base to trimming and J lost 2 bases, with 12 bases between them. The CDR3 DNA reads TGCGCCAGCAGCCAAGCGAGAACCGGGACCTACGAGCAGTACTTC. This encodes CASSQARTGTYEQYF.

This clonotype was recorded at least ten times. The rearrangement uses TRBV6-5 and TRBJ1-1; a possible D gene is TRBD1 (6 bases). Trimming stripped 5 bases from V and 1 base from J, with 17 bases between. The CDR3 is 16 residues long. Looked up from germline, CDR1 is MNHEY and CDR2 is SVGAGI. CDR3 region: CASSLGTSLRNTEAFF. CDR3 coding DNA: TGTGCCAGCAGTCTAGGGACATCTCTTCGGAACACTGAAGCTTTCTTT.

The rearrangement uses TRBV5-6 and TRBJ2-1, with a tentative D call TRBD1 (5 bases). Between the trimmed V and J ends, which lost 2 bases and 4 bases, there was a span of 19 bases. The CDR3 length is 17 residues. Germline lookup yields CDR1 SGHDT and CDR2 YYEEEE. This CDR3 is CASSLGPSPRQYNEQFF. The CDR3, as DNA: TGTGCCAGCAGCTTAGGGCCTTCACCGAGACAGTACAATGAGCAGTTCTTC.

Only a few counts were recorded for this clonotype. This chain connects TRBV7-9 to TRBJ1-1; no definite D call. The CDR3 has 15 amino acids. Germline V CDR1 and CDR2: SEHNR, FQNEAQ (reference sequence). Deletions cut 5 bases from V and 5 bases from J, with 18 bases between. The CDR3 sequence: CASSPVERHSTEAFF. CDR3 coding DNA: TGTGCCAGCAGCCCAGTTGAGAGGCACTCGACTGAAGCTTTCTTT.

In its sample, this clonotype was seen many times. The chain recombines TRBV12-3 or TRBV12-4 with TRBJ2-4; D perhaps matches TRBD1 (5 bases). The germline V and J ends were trimmed by 5 bases and 0 bases, with 8 bases remaining between them. The CDR3 loop spans 14 amino acids. DNA of the CDR3: TGTGCCAGCAGTCCAGGGCTAGCCAAAAACATTCAGTACTTC. Its translation: CASSPGLAKNIQYF.

Here the CDR3 reads CASSSGEVGGTEAFF. DNA of the CDR3: TGTGCCAGCAGCTCGGGCGAGGTGGGGGGCACTGAAGCTTTCTTT. J is TRBJ1-1 and V is TRBV5-5, with D maybe TRBD1 (5 bases). Germline-derived CDR1 and CDR2 are SGHKS and YYEKEE (reference sequence). V lost 3 bases and J 4 bases, leaving 16 bases between the germline ends. The CDR3 length is 15 residues.